This TCR beta chain was obtained from a study of vaccination and CD4 T cells after COVID-19. The overall study: Either a CEFX pool, an HIV-1 Nef pool, or no peptide was added to control cultures. Findings of the study overall: In convalescent patients, a median roughly 88% of reactive clones appeared only post-vaccination.

Cultured CD4+ T cells had their DNA profiled by the Oncomine TCR Beta short-read assay. TCRdb re-called the PCR reads through MiXCR, storing one row per CDR3 protein. The sample consists of 7,000 or so distinct CDR3 sequences, 65% to 75% of them appearing once. This sample's treatment: roughly 10-day PBMC culture with coronavirus spike peptide pools or control peptides (ViraFEST assay). Concerning this clonotype itself: Its specificity is not known.

Trimming shortened V by 1 base and J by 6 bases, and 13 bases separated the two germline ends. The CDR3 has 14 amino acids. Germline CDR1 LNHNV, CDR2 YYDKDF (reference sequence). Sequencing was done on a sample of CD4+ T cells from blood, cultured in vitro. The receptor's source is a human donor who had recovered from COVID-19. V and J are TRBV15 and TRBJ2-7, with D perhaps TRBD2 (5 bases). The CDR3 DNA reads as TGTGCCACCAGCAGAGCGAAGCGGCCACCCGAGCAGTACTTC. Its translation: CATSRAKRPPEQYF.